What follows is one T cell receptor beta chain and its context. As handled by the study authors: Reference gene primer amplification yielded estimated nucleated cell counts. The assay was immunoSEQ multiplex PCR, and TCRdb's table has in-frame clones only and misses some. That table is the source of V, J and clone size, and D and trimming were worked out from the DNA. Of 25,000 to 35,000 clones in the sample, 85% were seen once. Trimming pared 7 bases from V and 6 bases from J, leaving 19 bases between. The CDR3 totals 14 residues. CDR1 and CDR2 from the germline V gene are SQVTM and ANQGSEA. The sample originates from a study of blood T cell repertoires in COVID-19. Study as a whole: Acute and convalescent COVID-19 specimens originated in the United States, Italy and Spain. In each case, the material was cDNA or gDNA derived from T cells, B-cell-depleted T cells, or PBMCs.

The material sequenced was peripheral blood. The clonotype originates from a man in his 60s with active COVID-19. The chain carries TRBV29-1 and TRBJ2-1; D is perhaps TRBD2 (7 bases). The DNA of the CDR3 is TGCAGCGCCAGGGGTGCGGGAGCCCTCAATGAGCAGTTCTTC. Translating gives CSARGAGALNEQFF.